The T cell receptor (beta chain) under discussion was sequenced for a study of shared clonotypes between healthy human individuals. Germline loops: CDR1 SGHNT, CDR2 YYREEE (reference sequence). The CDR3 loop spans 13 amino acids. V was pared by 4 bases and J by 3 bases, with 3 bases of the junction left unmatched. Sequencing was performed on unsorted PBMC DNA using ten immunoSEQ deep assay plates. Measured with immunoSEQ multiplex PCR; TCRdb has only the in-frame clones, and not every one. Of about half a million clones in the sample, about four fifths are singletons; the top ten hold around 13%. Material for sequencing was PBMCs. The clonotype was recovered from a middle-aged woman in good health. Some clones in this sample may be carry-over from other donors' samples. The rearrangement uses TRBV5-4 and TRBJ1-2; 7 bases are shared with TRBD1. The CDR3 coding sequence is TGTGCCAGCAGCAGGGACAGCCACTATGGCTACACCTTC. This sequence encodes CASSRDSHYGYTF.